The 11 T cell receptor beta chains below come from one sample, sequenced in a study of Graves' ophthalmopathy and Graves' hyperthyroidism. TCR beta CDR3 amplification used RNA transcripts. First-round RT-PCR employed HTBI primers, with a second-round multiplex PCR after it. TCRdb independently ran MiXCR on the multiplex PCR reads; one entry per CDR3 protein. Of about 500,000 distinct CDR3 sequences listed, approximately 37% were seen once; the top ten hold around 4.6%. The sample was peripheral blood or thyroid tissue (not recorded which). The source is an adult man with Graves' hyperthyroidism.

This clonotype has only a few counts. The DNA of the CDR3 is TGTGCCAGCAGTGCACCCACAGGAGAGACCACAGATACGCAGTATTTT. Translation gives CASSAPTGETTDTQYF. The chain uses TRBV2 and TRBJ2-3; the D gene is possibly TRBD1 (5 bases). The germline V gene encodes CDR1 SNHLY and CDR2 FYNNEI. V lost 4 bases, J lost 2 bases, and 16 bases lay in between. This CDR3 comprises 16 residues.

In its sample, this clonotype was seen many times. The chain is built from TRBV9 and TRBJ1-6; the D gene is possibly TRBD1 (5 bases). Per germline, CDR1 SGDLS and CDR2 YYNGEE. The ends were cut back, 3 bases at V and 7 bases at J, with 17 bases in the middle. There are 16 residues in the CDR3. The CDR3 DNA sequence: TGTGCCAGCAGCGCTTGGGACCGGGACCGCAATTCACCCCTCCACTTT. It yields the protein CASSAWDRDRNSPLHF.

J is TRBJ2-5 and V is TRBV29-1; possibly TRBD2 for D (5 bases). In germline, CDR1 is SQVTM, CDR2 ANQGSEA. The CDR3 covers 14 residues. V lost 8 bases, J lost 2 bases, and 18 bases lay in between. CDR3 nucleotide sequence: TGCAGCTTGGCGTCGGACTCTGAGCAAGAGACCCAGTACTTC. This encodes CSLASDSEQETQYF.

There are a few counts of this clonotype. The gene calls are TRBV5-1 and TRBJ1-1; TRBD1 matches at 9 bases. CDR3 length equals 16 residues. The V segment lost 0 bases and the J segment 4 bases; nucleotides outside the gene matches: 7. Germline CDR1 is SGHRS and CDR2 is YFSETQ. In DNA form, the CDR3 reads TGCGCCAGCAGCTTGGAACAGGGGGCGCGGGGCACTGAAGCTTTCTTT. It is translated as CASSLEQGARGTEAFF.

This clonotype came up many times. J is TRBJ1-2 and V is TRBV10-3; a possible D gene is TRBD1 (6 bases). The CDR3 has 13 residues. CDR1 ENHRY and CDR2 SYGVKD come from the germline V gene. Trimming pared 4 bases from V and 8 bases from J, leaving 14 bases between. The CDR3 here is CAISVPGAGGYTF. The CDR3 DNA reads as TGTGCCATCAGTGTCCCGGGGGCTGGAGGCTACACCTTC.

Ten or more counts support this clonotype. The rearrangement joins TRBV7-9 to TRBJ1-3, with 9 bases aligning to TRBD1. The CDR3 covers 15 residues. The trim removed 5 bases at V and 4 bases at J, leaving 6 bases unmatched. Germline-derived CDR1 and CDR2 are SEHNR and FQNEAQ (reference sequence). The CDR3 region has the DNA TGTGCCAGCAGCCCAAGGGACAGGGCAGGAAACACCATATATTTT. Protein: CASSPRDRAGNTIYF.

The sample holds a few counts of this clonotype. CDR3 residues: CAWSVSSGRGETQYF. DNA for the CDR3: TGTGCCTGGAGTGTTTCTAGCGGGAGGGGAGAGACCCAGTACTTC. This chain connects TRBV7-3 to TRBJ2-5; 12 nucleotides agree with TRBD2. V trimming: 11 bases; J trimming: 4 bases; junction bases outside the gene matches: 11. Germline-derived CDR1 and CDR2 are SGHTA and FQGTGA. The CDR3 extends over 15 amino acids.

The chain is built from TRBV5-4 and TRBJ1-6, with TRBD1 matching 9 bases. CDR3 length: 14 residues. Losses at the gene ends were 3 bases for V and 7 bases for J; bases not matched to a gene: 2. Germline V lookup: CDR1 SGHNT, CDR2 YYREEE (reference sequence). The CDR3 coding sequence is TGTGCCAGCAGCTGGGACAGGGACAATTCACCCCTCCACTTT. Amino acids: CASSWDRDNSPLHF.

This clonotype was seen at least ten times. This chain uses TRBV29-1 with TRBJ1-2, with D possibly TRBD1 on 5 matching bases. Between the trimmed V and J ends, which lost 5 bases and 4 bases, there was a span of 8 bases. Germline V gene sequence: CDR1 SQVTM, CDR2 ANQGSEA. The CDR3 is made up of 11 amino acids. CDR3 nucleotides: TGCAGCGTTCGGGACTTCTATGGCTACACCTTC. Translated, it gives CSVRDFYGYTF.

The chain links TRBV30 to TRBJ2-6; 7 nucleotides match TRBD1. V lost 3 bases to trimming and J lost 4 bases; unmatched junction nucleotides: 6. Germline V gene sequence: CDR1 GTSNPN, CDR2 SVGIG (reference sequence). CDR3 size: 15 residues. The CDR3 DNA sequence: TGTGCCTGGAGCTCAGGGGGTGCGGGGGCCAACGTCCTGACTTTC. It translates to CAWSSGGAGANVLTF.

Ten or more counts support this clonotype. This chain links TRBV7-9 with TRBJ2-2; weak D call: TRBD1 (5 bases). This CDR3 contains 17 residues. The germline gives CDR1 SEHNR, CDR2 FQNEAQ (reference sequence). The germline V and J ends were trimmed by 5 bases and 5 bases, with 21 bases remaining between them. The CDR3 DNA follows: TGTGCCAGCAGCCCGGAGTCGGCAGGGTATAGTACCGGGGAGCTGTTTTTT. It translates to CASSPESAGYSTGELFF.